Each of the 15 T cell receptor beta chains below was sequenced from the same sample in a study of shared clonotypes between healthy human individuals. Repertoires were generated with immunoSEQ multiplex PCR, while TCRdb's copy carries only in-frame clones and drops some. The table has roughly 2,000,000 clones, less than 95% seen once. Naive CD8 cells comprised CD45RO-negative, CCR7-positively selected cells, excluding terminally differentiated effector memory CD45RA+ cells. Sequenced material: naive CD8+ T cells sorted from blood. All receptors come from a young man in good health.

The chain recombines TRBV5-6 with TRBJ1-2; 7 bases are shared with TRBD1. The germline CDR1 and CDR2 sequences are SGHDT and YYEEEE. The CDR3 consists of 16 residues. The ends lost 4 bases at V and 3 bases at J; junction bases unmatched: 12. The CDR3 DNA is TGTGCCAGCAGCCGTGGTCGGGACAGCTCCGACTATGGCTACACCTTC. Translation: CASSRGRDSSDYGYTF.

The rearrangement uses TRBV12-5 and TRBJ2-7; 8 bases align to TRBD2. The CDR3 contains 13 residues. CDR1 and CDR2 from the germline V gene are LGHNT and FRNRAP. Losses at the gene ends were 7 bases for V and 2 bases for J; bases not matched to a gene: 4. In DNA form, the CDR3 reads TGTGCTAGTGCGCGCGGGGGGCCCTACGAGCAGTACTTC. Its translation: CASARGGPYEQYF.

The genes are TRBV5-3 and TRBJ1-3; weak D call: TRBD1 (6 bases). TRBV5-3 is identified as an open reading frame with a role that is uncertain. This CDR3 is 19 amino acids long. Trimming removed 4 bases at V and 2 bases at J, with 25 bases between. DNA for the CDR3: TGTGCCAGAAGCCCGTCTATCGGGGAACAGGGCGATCCTGGAAACACCATATATTTT. Translation: CARSPSIGEQGDPGNTIYF.

This chain connects TRBV4-1 to TRBJ1-2, with a weak D call TRBD1 (6 bases). Germline lookup yields CDR1 MGHRA and CDR2 YSYEKL. This CDR3 spans 13 amino acids. The V gene lost 2 bases and the J gene lost 8 bases, with 12 bases spanning the gap. The DNA for the CDR3 is TGCGCCAGCAGCCAATCAGGGGCCCGGGGCTACACCTTC. Translation: CASSQSGARGYTF.

The V and J genes are TRBV6-4 and TRBJ2-1; D is unresolved. The germline CDR1 and CDR2 sequences are MRHNA and SNTAGT. The V and J ends lost 6 bases and 3 bases respectively, with 12 bases between them. The CDR3 is 14 residues long. CDR3 sequence (DNA): TGTGCCAGCAGCCCAGACTCATACTACAATGAGCAGTTCTTC. It codes for CASSPDSYYNEQFF.

The V call is TRBV4-1, the J call TRBJ2-7, with no clear D. Germline loops: CDR1 MGHRA, CDR2 YSYEKL. This CDR3 spans 12 amino acids. Trimming shortened V by 5 bases and J by 4 bases, and 9 bases separated the two germline ends. Written as DNA, the CDR3 is TGCGCCAGCAGCTACGACGGGTACGAGCAGTACTTC. It translates to CASSYDGYEQYF.

Worth noting for this clone: The same CDR3 can be traced to other DNA sequences in this sample. This chain uses TRBV7-9 with TRBJ2-3; D not certain. CDR1 and CDR2 (germline): SEHNR, FQNEAQ (reference sequence). The CDR3 contains 14 residues. Trimming removed 3 bases at V and 1 base at J, with 8 bases between. The CDR3 sequence is CASSFGGGTDTQYF. CDR3 sequence (DNA): TGTGCCAGCAGCTTTGGTGGGGGCACAGATACGCAGTATTTT.

V and J are TRBV5-6 and TRBJ2-7; 9 nucleotides align to TRBD1. Germline V gene lookup returns CDR1 SGHDT and CDR2 YYEEEE. V lost 4 bases to trimming and J lost 5 bases; unmatched junction nucleotides: 10. The CDR3 has 15 amino acids. For the CDR3, the DNA is TGTGCCAGCAGCCTGCGGGGACAGGGAGGGAACGAGCAGTACTTC. Translation gives CASSLRGQGGNEQYF.

The CDR3 sequence: CASSGSGHLGYTF. The CDR3 nucleotides read TGCGCCAGCAGCGGTTCGGGACACCTCGGCTACACCTTC. This rearrangement joins TRBV4-1 to TRBJ1-2; D perhaps matches TRBD1 (6 bases). The CDR3 has 13 amino acids. The ends were cut back, 5 bases at V and 8 bases at J, with 15 bases in the middle. Germline lookup yields CDR1 MGHRA and CDR2 YSYEKL.

This sequence joins TRBV25-1 and TRBJ2-3; tentative D call: TRBD1 (6 bases). V dropped 5 bases and J dropped 6 bases, with 18 bases sitting between them. Germline lookup yields CDR1 MGHDK and CDR2 SYGVNS. The CDR3 has 15 residues. The CDR3 DNA sequence: TGTGCCAGCAGTCACCGGGACACGATCTACGATACGCAGTATTTT. The encoded protein is CASSHRDTIYDTQYF.

V and J are TRBV6-5 and TRBJ1-2; TRBD1 matches at 9 bases. V trimming: 0 bases; J trimming: 7 bases; junction bases outside the gene matches: 6. Germline-derived CDR1 and CDR2 are MNHEY and SVGAGI. This CDR3 contains 15 residues. The CDR3 DNA is TGTGCCAGCAGTTACTCGGAGGACAGGGGAGCTGGCTACACCTTC. Amino acids: CASSYSEDRGAGYTF.

This rearrangement joins TRBV14 to TRBJ1-2; D uncertain. V was trimmed by 4 bases and J by 3 bases, leaving 15 bases between them. Germline V lookup: CDR1 SGHDN, CDR2 FVKESK. CDR3 size: 15 residues. CDR3 in DNA: TGTGCCAGCAGCCTCTGGGGAGGAGGTGACTATGGCTACACCTTC. Amino acid sequence: CASSLWGGGDYGYTF. The full variable domain, with the rest looked up from reference TRBV14 and TRBJ1-2, is EAGVTQFPSHSVIEKGQTVTLRCDPISGHDNLYWYRRVMGKEIKFLLHFVKESKQDESGMPNNRFLAERTGGTYSTLKVQPAELEDSGVYFCASSLWGGGDYGYTFGSGTRLTVV.

As regards this clone: Distinct nucleotide sequences in the sample also encode this CDR3. The chain employs TRBV27 and TRBJ2-7; 9 nucleotides agree with TRBD2. V lost 2 bases, J lost 4 bases, and 3 bases stayed unmatched. Looked up from germline, CDR1 is MNHEY and CDR2 is SMNVEV (reference sequence). The CDR3 has 14 residues. The DNA for the CDR3 is TGTGCCAGCAGTTTAGCGGGGGGGCCATACGAGCAGTACTTC. Translation: CASSLAGGPYEQYF.

The rearrangement links TRBV30 to TRBJ2-1; D remains unclear. V dropped 5 bases and J dropped 5 bases, with 7 bases sitting between them. The CDR3 contains 11 residues. Germline assignment: CDR1 GTSNPN and CDR2 SVGIG (reference sequence). DNA for the CDR3: TGTGCCTGGTACTGGGACAATGAGCAGTTCTTC. It is translated as CAWYWDNEQFF.

The J gene is TRBJ2-5, the V gene TRBV9; TRBD2 agrees at 8 bases. The germline CDR1 and CDR2 sequences are SGDLS and YYNGEE. CDR3 length: 14 amino acids. Trimming cost V 4 bases and J 5 bases; bases outside gene matches: 7. The CDR3: CASSWGSGDETQYF. The CDR3 nucleotides read TGTGCCAGCAGCTGGGGTAGCGGGGACGAGACCCAGTACTTC.